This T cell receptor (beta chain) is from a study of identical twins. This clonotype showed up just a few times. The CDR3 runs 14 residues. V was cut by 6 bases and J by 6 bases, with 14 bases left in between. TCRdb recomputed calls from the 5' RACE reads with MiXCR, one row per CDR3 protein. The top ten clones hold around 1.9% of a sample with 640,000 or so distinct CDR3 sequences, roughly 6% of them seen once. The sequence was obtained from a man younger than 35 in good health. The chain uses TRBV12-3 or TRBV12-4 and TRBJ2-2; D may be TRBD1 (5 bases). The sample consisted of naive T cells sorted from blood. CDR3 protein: CASRPRQSPGELFF. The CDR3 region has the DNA TGTGCCAGCAGGCCCAGACAGTCCCCCGGGGAGCTGTTTTTT.